Below are 11 T cell receptor beta chains sequenced from a single sample in a study of molecular identifiers for immune sequencing clone quantification. TCRdb re-called the PCR reads through MiXCR, storing one row per CDR3 protein. The sample includes under 800,000 distinct CDR3 sequences, about 25% seen only once; the top ten take 0.78%. Sequencing input: naive CD8+ T cells from blood, with Jurkat cell RNA spiked in. Subset given: FACS-sorted CD8+CD4-CCR7+CD45RA+ naive T cells. These receptors came from a human donor in good health. Some libraries in this study had Jurkat cell RNA spiked in.

This clonotype was detected a few times. This sequence joins TRBV27 and TRBJ1-5; 12 bases map to TRBD1. Germline CDR1 reads MNHEY; CDR2 reads SMNVEV (reference sequence). This CDR3 is built from 15 residues. After removal of 4 bases from V and 8 bases from J, the junction contained 6 bases not matched to a gene. The CDR3 DNA reads as TGTGCCAGCAGTTCGGGACAGGGGGCATGGGAGCCCCAGCATTTT. Encoded protein: CASSSGQGAWEPQHF.

Many counts were recorded for this clonotype. J is TRBJ1-5 and V is TRBV19, with no clear D. The CDR3 is made up of 15 amino acids. Germline V gives CDR1 LNHDA, CDR2 SQIVND (reference sequence). V gave up 5 bases and J gave up 3 bases, with 14 bases separating them. The CDR3 coding sequence is TGTGCCAGTAGTTTGGGCTGGGGTCTCAATCAGCCCCAGCATTTT. Translated: CASSLGWGLNQPQHF.

This clonotype was recorded many times. V usage is TRBV29-1 and J usage is TRBJ2-7, with 10 nucleotides matching TRBD2. V shed 4 bases and J 3 bases; nucleotides not matched to a gene: 6. Germline V gene data show CDR1 as SQVTM and CDR2 as ANQGSEA. This CDR3 contains 14 residues. CDR3 in DNA: TGCAGCGTTGTGCTAGCGGGGGTACACTACGAGCAGTACTTC. Protein product: CSVVLAGVHYEQYF.

In its sample, this clonotype was seen many times. The chain uses TRBV4-2 and TRBJ1-2; D is possibly TRBD1 (6 bases). Trimming removed 3 bases at V and 4 bases at J, with 15 bases between. CDR3 length: 15 residues. CDR1 LGHNA and CDR2 YNFKEQ come from the germline V gene. CDR3 protein: CASSQETGFGYGYTF. For the CDR3, the DNA is TGTGCCAGCAGCCAGGAAACAGGGTTCGGCTATGGCTACACCTTC.

This sequence joins TRBV27 and TRBJ2-5; 8 bases are shared with TRBD1. Trimming cost V 6 bases and J 6 bases; bases outside gene matches: 6. Germline CDR1 and CDR2: MNHEY and SMNVEV (reference sequence). This CDR3 region has 13 residues. The CDR3 sequence: CASRQTGVKTQYF. The CDR3 region has the DNA TGTGCCAGCAGGCAGACAGGGGTGAAGACCCAGTACTTC.

CDR3 residues: CASSQDPTDSYNSPLHF. In DNA, the CDR3 is TGCGCCAGCAGCCAAGATCCGACTGACTCCTATAATTCACCCCTCCACTTT. This chain joins TRBV4-3 and TRBJ1-6; D is undetermined. CDR1 and CDR2 (germline): LGHNA, YSLEER. Trimming took off 0 bases at V and 0 bases at J, with 9 bases between the two ends. The CDR3 covers 17 residues.

CDR3 coding DNA: TGTGCCAGCAGTGAATGGGGGAGCGGGGCGAACACCGGGGAGCTGTTTTTT. Translation gives CASSEWGSGANTGELFF. The V gene is TRBV25-1, the J gene TRBJ2-2; 7 nucleotides align to TRBD2. The germline CDR1 and CDR2 sequences are MGHDK and SYGVNS. V was clipped by 1 base and J by 0 bases; unmatched bases: 5. The CDR3 totals 17 residues. The whole variable domain, filled in from reference TRBV25-1 and TRBJ2-2, reads EADIYQTPRYLVIGTGKKITLECSQTMGHDKMYWYQQDPGMELHLIHYSYGVNSTEKGDLSSESTVSRIRTEHFPLTLESARPSHTSQYLCASSEWGSGANTGELFFGEGSRLTVL.

This clonotype was seen only a few times. The chain is built from TRBV12-3 or TRBV12-4 and TRBJ2-2; 8 nucleotides line up with TRBD2. The CDR3 length is 18 residues. Unmatched junction bases numbered 10, after V lost 4 bases and J lost 0 bases. The CDR3 coding sequence is TGTGCCAGCAGTTCCGCCGGGGGGGGCACCCCGAACACCGGGGAGCTGTTTTTT. This translates into CASSSAGGGTPNTGELFF.

This clonotype was seen a handful of times. This chain links TRBV24-1 with TRBJ2-5; D is uncertain. The V gene's germline CDR1 is KGHDR and CDR2 SFDVKD. V lost 1 base and J 4 bases, leaving 0 bases between the germline ends. The CDR3 contains 11 residues. CDR3 sequence: CATSDLETQYF. The CDR3 coding sequence is TGTGCCACCAGTGATTTAGAGACCCAGTACTTC.

CDR3 region: CSARGVMDRSGGDNTGELFF. The DNA for the CDR3 is TGCAGTGCTAGAGGGGTCATGGATCGGAGCGGGGGGGATAACACCGGGGAGCTGTTTTTT. The gene calls are TRBV20-1 and TRBJ2-2; 10 bases fit TRBD2. V lost 1 base to trimming and J lost 2 bases; unmatched junction nucleotides: 16. The germline gives CDR1 DFQATT, CDR2 SNEGSKA (reference sequence). CDR3 size: 20 residues.

This clonotype came up many times. The chain links TRBV20-1 to TRBJ2-3; no reliable D call. Germline V CDR1 and CDR2: DFQATT, SNEGSKA (reference sequence). There are 12 residues in the CDR3. Trimming removed 3 bases at V and 2 bases at J, with 6 bases between. Written as DNA, the CDR3 is TGCAGTGCTAGGACCCCCACAGATACGCAGTATTTT. Translation gives CSARTPTDTQYF.